Only one count was recorded for the clone carrying this TCR beta chain. Its antigen is still unknown. Replicate PCRs from sorted subsets contained roughly 190 ng DNA, which is tens of thousands of T cell genomes. TCRdb's table, derived via immunoSEQ multiplex PCR, lists solely in-frame clones and lacks some. The repertoire holds around 580,000 clones, with 98% as singletons. This sample stems from a study of shared clonotypes between healthy human individuals. The study's findings and limits: A reduction in generation probabilities was seen for non-shared clonotypes relative to those shared by all four donors.

CD45RO negativity and positive selection for CCR7 defined naive CD8 cells, a population that excluded terminally differentiated effector memory CD45RA+ cells. Sequences were obtained from naive CD8+ T cells sorted from blood. The TCR sequence derives from a man aged 30 to 45 in good health.

The CDR3 sequence is CASGAPRDRDYGYTF. The DNA for the CDR3 is TGCGCCAGCGGGGCCCCCCGGGACAGGGATTATGGCTACACCTTC. J is TRBJ1-2 and V is TRBV5-1; the match to TRBD1 covers 9 bases. This CDR3 has 15 amino acids. The V gene's germline CDR1 is SGHRS and CDR2 YFSETQ. V gave up 7 bases and J gave up 5 bases; unmatched junction bases: 12.